The rows below give T cell receptor beta chains drawn from one sample of a study of CD8 T cells in ankylosing spondylitis. TCRdb fed the 5' RACE reads into MiXCR, producing one record per CDR3 protein. Here the sample spans just under 550,000 distinct CDR3 sequences, over 9.5% being singletons. Material for sequencing was blood, either unsorted or a sorted T cell fraction (not recorded which). The receptors derive from a male donor with ankylosing spondylitis. Both conserved end residues are part of each CDR3. D genes are given only for firm matches. Where a row states a size, it is once, few, many or the class of an expanded clone; other rows omit it.

size,V,J,length,D,CDR3,DNA
few,TRBV7-2,TRBJ2-1,18,TRBD2,CASSLGPGLAGTRNEQFF,TGTGCCAGCAGCTTAGGCCCTGGGCTAGCGGGCACGAGGAATGAGCAGTTCTTC
.,TRBV3-1,TRBJ1-1,15,.,CASSQNPDPNTEAFF,TGTGCCAGCAGCCAGAACCCCGACCCGAACACTGAAGCTTTCTTT
many,TRBV5-1,TRBJ2-3,16,TRBD1,CASSPIGTANTDTQYF,TGCGCCAGCAGCCCGATTGGGACAGCTAACACAGATACGCAGTATTTT
few,TRBV6-5,TRBJ2-3,15,TRBD2,CASSYWRESTDTQYF,TGTGCCAGCAGTTACTGGCGGGAGTCCACAGATACGCAGTATTTT
.,TRBV5-1,TRBJ2-3,15,.,CASSPSGFSTDTQYF,TGCGCCAGCAGCCCGAGCGGTTTTAGCACAGATACGCAGTATTTT
.,TRBV28,TRBJ1-1,13,.,CASTSLRDAEAFF,TGTGCCAGCACCTCACTCCGGGACGCTGAAGCTTTCTTT
.,TRBV12-3/TRBV12-4,TRBJ1-1,13,.,CASSLVAGTEAFF,TGTGCCAGCAGTTTAGTAGCAGGGACTGAAGCTTTCTTT
few,TRBV12-3/TRBV12-4,TRBJ2-5,15,.,CASSLEGKGQETQYF,TGTGCCAGCAGTTTAGAAGGGAAGGGGCAAGAGACCCAGTACTTC
few,TRBV20-1,TRBJ2-5,16,TRBD2,CSAPRRSSGREETQYF,TGCAGTGCTCCACGCCGGAGTAGCGGGAGGGAAGAGACCCAGTACTTC
.,TRBV5-1,TRBJ1-1,15,TRBD1,CASSEGTGPATEAFF,TGCGCCAGCAGCGAGGGGACAGGGCCGGCCACTGAAGCTTTCTTT
.,TRBV5-1,TRBJ2-6,17,.,CASTLQNVLSGANVLTF,TGCGCCAGCACCCTCCAAAACGTCCTATCTGGGGCCAACGTCCTGACTTTC
few,TRBV20-1,TRBJ1-2,14,TRBD1,CSVGKPQGSYGYTF,TGCAGTGTCGGAAAGCCACAGGGGTCCTATGGCTACACCTTC
many,TRBV12-3/TRBV12-4,TRBJ2-3,20,TRBD2,CASSLIRMGLANSSTDTQYF,TGTGCCAGCAGTCTCATTAGAATGGGACTAGCGAATTCTAGCACAGATACGCAGTATTTT
.,TRBV12-3/TRBV12-4,TRBJ2-1,12,.,CASTRQLNEQFF,TGTGCCAGCACCCGCCAACTTAATGAGCAGTTCTTC
many,TRBV12-3/TRBV12-4,TRBJ2-2,15,TRBD1,CASSMGQGIGGELFF,TGTGCCAGCAGTATGGGACAGGGAATCGGCGGGGAGCTGTTTTTT
many,TRBV12-3/TRBV12-4,TRBJ2-5,15,TRBD2,CASSFRLAGEETQYF,TGTGCCAGCAGTTTTCGGCTAGCGGGAGAGGAGACCCAGTACTTC
.,TRBV20-1,TRBJ2-3,14,TRBD2,CSAYISGLTDTQYF,TGCAGTGCTTATATTAGCGGGCTCACAGATACGCAGTATTTT
many,TRBV4-2,TRBJ1-1,16,.,CASSQDPLNVNTEAFF,TGTGCCAGCAGCCAAGATCCCCTGAATGTGAACACTGAAGCTTTCTTT
few,TRBV2,TRBJ2-5,14,.,CASRSGVSQETQYF,TGTGCCAGCAGGTCCGGGGTTTCCCAAGAGACCCAGTACTTC
few,TRBV24-1,TRBJ1-5,17,.,CATSDSRATPFNQPQHF,TGTGCCACCAGTGATTCTCGGGCGACCCCATTCAATCAGCCCCAGCATTTT
.,TRBV5-1,TRBJ2-3,15,TRBD2,CASSPTSVFTDTQYF,TGCGCCAGCAGCCCCACTAGCGTTTTCACAGATACGCAGTATTTT
many,TRBV12-3/TRBV12-4,TRBJ2-1,15,.,CASSFLREWINEQFF,TGTGCCAGCAGTTTCCTCCGGGAGTGGATCAATGAGCAGTTCTTC
few,TRBV4-1,TRBJ2-3,17,TRBD2,CASSRAREAGAMNTQYF,TGCGCCAGCAGCCGAGCGAGGGAAGCGGGGGCCATGAATACGCAGTATTTT
few,TRBV20-1,TRBJ2-1,15,TRBD2,CSALLAGGPSGEQFF,TGCAGTGCCTTACTAGCGGGAGGGCCCTCGGGTGAGCAGTTCTTC
.,TRBV11-2,TRBJ2-1,13,.,CASSPGVDTTQFF,TGTGCCAGCAGCCCCGGGGTAGACACCACCCAGTTCTTC
few,TRBV6-2/TRBV6-3,TRBJ2-1,16,TRBD1,CASSRGQGFVYNEQFF,TGTGCCAGCAGCAGGGGACAGGGGTTCGTCTACAATGAGCAGTTCTTC
.,TRBV7-2,TRBJ1-6,15,.,CASSPVRVLNSPLHF,TGTGCCAGCAGTCCCGTCCGGGTCCTTAATTCACCCCTCCACTTT